Below, 24 T cell receptor beta chains from the same sample are listed, as sequenced in a study of cytomegalovirus exposure and HLA in healthy donors. 13 Jbeta primers and 60 Vbeta primers were used for the PCR. The protocol was immunoSEQ multiplex PCR, while the TCRdb copy is restricted to in-frame clones and leaves out a portion. The sample lists 90,000 to 110,000 clones, approximately 80% seen once, with 1.3% in the top ten. Specimen: PBMCs. Every receptor here comes from a man aged 25 to 45 in good health and CMV-seronegative.

The V call is TRBV6-6, the J call TRBJ1-5; 9 bases map to TRBD1. This CDR3 is built from 14 residues. Per the germline V gene, CDR1 is MNHNY and CDR2 is SVGAGI (reference sequence). The trim removed 5 bases at V and 4 bases at J, leaving 3 bases unmatched. As DNA, the CDR3 is TGTGCCAGCAGTAGAGGGACAGGGAATCAGCCCCAGCATTTT. This encodes CASSRGTGNQPQHF.

The table lists this clone with a count of one. This chain links TRBV5-1 with TRBJ1-2, with 8 bases identical to TRBD1. The V gene end was trimmed by 0 bases and the J gene end by 4 bases; junction bases not matched to a gene: 2. The CDR3 is 14 residues long. CDR1 and CDR2 (germline): SGHRS, YFSETQ. The DNA for the CDR3 is TGCGCCAGCAGCTTGGAACAGGGGGGCTATGGCTACACCTTC. It translates to CASSLEQGGYGYTF.

This clone was counted once. The CDR3 DNA reads as TGTGCCAGCAGCTTAGCTCTGTACACTGAAGCTTTCTTT. Its translation: CASSLALYTEAFF. The chain uses TRBV13 and TRBJ1-1, with unresolved D. The CDR3 is 13 amino acids. Germline V CDR1 and CDR2: PRHDT, FYEKMQ (reference sequence). V was shortened by 1 base and J by 3 bases, with 6 bases between the two germline ends.

J is TRBJ2-7 and V is TRBV18; D perhaps matches TRBD1 (5 bases). Germline CDR1 reads KGHSH; CDR2 reads LQKENI. V was pared by 3 bases and J by 2 bases, with 8 bases between. CDR3 length: 13 amino acids. The CDR3 nucleotides are TGTGCCAGCTCACCTATGGGGCCCTACGAGCAGTACTTC. It specifies CASSPMGPYEQYF.

The rearrangement uses TRBV13 and TRBJ1-4; 8 nucleotides align to TRBD1. The CDR3 contains 15 residues. The V and J ends lost 3 bases and 5 bases, in that order; junction bases with no gene match: 5. Germline V gene sequence: CDR1 PRHDT, CDR2 FYEKMQ (reference sequence). The CDR3 spells CASSFGTGGNEKLFF. DNA of the CDR3: TGTGCCAGCAGCTTCGGGACAGGCGGGAATGAAAAACTGTTTTTT.

This clone appeared once. V usage is TRBV10-1 and J usage is TRBJ2-7; the D gene is possibly TRBD1 (5 bases). The CDR3 contains 14 residues. The ends were cut back, 4 bases at V and 2 bases at J, with 12 bases in the middle. Germline V lookup: CDR1 WNHNN, CDR2 SYGVQD (reference sequence). CDR3 residues: CASSGTADTYEQYF. The CDR3 DNA follows: TGCGCCAGCAGTGGGACGGCGGACACCTACGAGCAGTACTTC.

The chain couples TRBV28 to TRBJ2-1; 12 positions agree with TRBD2. V was pared by 3 bases and J by 4 bases, with 7 bases of the junction left unmatched. Germline loops: CDR1 MDHEN, CDR2 SYDVKM. This CDR3 is 17 amino acids long. Here the CDR3 DNA reads TGTGCCAGCAGTTTCCCGCTACTAGCGGGAGGATACAATGAGCAGTTCTTC. It encodes CASSFPLLAGGYNEQFF.

The chain combines TRBV7-8 with TRBJ1-5; a weak D match, TRBD1 (6 bases). The CDR3 is made up of 16 amino acids. CDR1 is SGHVS and CDR2 is FQNEAQ in the germline V gene. V lost 5 bases and J lost 1, with 15 bases in between. The CDR3, as DNA: TGTGCCAGCAGCGACTCTCCCGGGACAAGCAATCAGCCCCAGCATTTT. This encodes CASSDSPGTSNQPQHF.

V is TRBV27 and J is TRBJ1-1, with 8 positions matching TRBD1. V was clipped by 3 bases and J by 0 bases; unmatched bases: 15. The V gene's germline CDR1 is MNHEY and CDR2 SMNVEV (reference sequence). The CDR3 totals 19 residues. CDR3 coding DNA: TGTGCCAGCAGTTTTGTCCGCTTTAGTGGGGACAGGATGAACACTGAAGCTTTCTTT. Encoded protein: CASSFVRFSGDRMNTEAFF.

CDR3 amino acids: CASSIGGRNSYEQYF. Here the CDR3 DNA reads TGTGCCAGTAGTATAGGCGGGCGGAACTCCTACGAGCAGTACTTC. The chain is built from TRBV19 and TRBJ2-7; tentative D call: TRBD2 (5 bases). The CDR3 runs 15 residues. The germline V gene encodes CDR1 LNHDA and CDR2 SQIVND (reference sequence). V was trimmed by 1 base and J by 0 bases, leaving 10 bases between them.

The chain employs TRBV10-3 and TRBJ1-4; maybe TRBD1 (5 bases). CDR1 is ENHRY and CDR2 is SYGVKD in the germline V gene. V was clipped by 10 bases and J by 8 bases, with 20 bases between them. The CDR3 length is 14 residues. This chain's CDR3 is CATRGVGLIEKLFF. The CDR3, as DNA: TGTGCCACAAGGGGTGTGGGACTGATAGAAAAACTGTTTTTT.

The CDR3 protein is CASSFQGARETQYF. DNA for the CDR3: TGTGCCAGCAGTTTCCAGGGGGCGAGGGAGACCCAGTACTTC. The genes are TRBV27 and TRBJ2-5; 8 bases are a match to TRBD1. Germline loops: CDR1 MNHEY, CDR2 SMNVEV (reference sequence). The CDR3 has 14 amino acids. The V gene end was trimmed by 3 bases and the J gene end by 5 bases; junction bases not matched to a gene: 5.

The genes are TRBV9 and TRBJ1-5; a weak D match, TRBD1 (5 bases). Trimming pared 4 bases from V and 6 bases from J, leaving 17 bases between. Germline V gene data show CDR1 as SGDLS and CDR2 as YYNGEE. The CDR3 spans 15 residues. CDR3 in amino acids: CASSPAGGAGQPQHF. CDR3 DNA sequence: TGTGCCAGCAGCCCAGCGGGAGGGGCTGGTCAGCCCCAGCATTTT.

This clone was detected once. The chain employs TRBV19 and TRBJ2-5, with 9 bases aligning to TRBD1. J lost 5 bases, V lost 3 bases, and 10 bases had no gene match. This CDR3 spans 16 amino acids. The germline V gene has CDR1 LNHDA and CDR2 SQIVND (reference sequence). CDR3 protein: CASSIIGTGQGETQYF. In DNA form, the CDR3 reads TGTGCCAGTAGTATTATCGGGACAGGGCAGGGGGAGACCCAGTACTTC.

V gene TRBV6-5 combines with J gene TRBJ2-2; 11 bases match TRBD2. This CDR3 is 16 amino acids long. V gave up 2 bases and J gave up 4 bases; unmatched junction bases: 3. Germline V lookup: CDR1 MNHEY, CDR2 SVGAGI. CDR3 loop: CASSYPLAGGTGELFF. In DNA, the CDR3 is TGTGCCAGCAGTTACCCGCTAGCGGGAGGCACCGGGGAGCTGTTTTTT.

This clone was counted a single time. This rearrangement joins TRBV6-5 to TRBJ2-1; TRBD2 agrees at 8 bases. Germline CDR1 and CDR2: MNHEY and SVGAGI. V gave up 5 bases and J gave up 10 bases; unmatched junction bases: 10. CDR3 size: 14 residues. For the CDR3, the DNA is TGTGCCAGCAGTCACCGGGGGGGATTATGGGAGCAGTTCTTC. Translating gives CASSHRGGLWEQFF.

The chain couples TRBV4-3 to TRBJ2-3, with D maybe TRBD2 (7 bases). The CDR3 is 15 amino acids. CDR1 is LGHNA and CDR2 is YSLEER in the germline V gene. Trimming cost V 1 base and J 1 base, with 9 bases left between them. CDR3 in DNA: TGCGCCAGCAGCCAAGTGGGGGGGCGCACAGATACGCAGTATTTT. This gives the protein CASSQVGGRTDTQYF.

The rearrangement links TRBV28 to TRBJ1-3; the match to TRBD1 covers 8 bases. Germline V gene lookup returns CDR1 MDHEN and CDR2 SYDVKM. V gave up 3 bases and J gave up 3 bases; unmatched junction bases: 4. This CDR3 spans 15 amino acids. The CDR3 bases are TGTGCCAGCAGTTTGGACAGGGCACGTGGAAACACCATATATTTT. Encoded protein: CASSLDRARGNTIYF.

J is TRBJ1-2 and V is TRBV6-5; the D gene is possibly TRBD1 (5 bases). The germline V gene encodes CDR1 MNHEY and CDR2 SVGAGI. The V and J ends lost 6 bases and 8 bases respectively, with 13 bases between them. The CDR3 is made up of 12 amino acids. The CDR3 nucleotides read TGTGCCAGCAGCCAAGCCGGGGGAGGCTACACCTTC. It codes for CASSQAGGGYTF.

The chain recombines TRBV18 with TRBJ2-2, with D uncertain. Between the trimmed V and J ends, which lost 3 bases and 1 base, there was a span of 12 bases. This CDR3 comprises 16 residues. Per germline, CDR1 KGHSH and CDR2 LQKENI. CDR3 residues: CASSPRLPGNTGELFF. In nucleotides, the CDR3 is TGTGCCAGCTCACCCAGGCTCCCCGGGAACACCGGGGAGCTGTTTTTT.

CDR3 in DNA: TGTGCCAGTAGTATTTGGACAGGGGAAGCTTTCTTT. Its protein is CASSIWTGEAFF. The V call is TRBV19, the J call TRBJ1-1; 8 nucleotides align to TRBD1. The CDR3 covers 12 residues. Germline assignment: CDR1 LNHDA and CDR2 SQIVND (reference sequence). J was trimmed by 8 bases and V by 3 bases; bases with no gene match: 2.

This clone was recorded a few times. The V and J genes are TRBV27 and TRBJ1-5; D not certain. Germline CDR1 is MNHEY and CDR2 is SMNVEV (reference sequence). There are 14 residues in the CDR3. The V and J ends lost 5 bases and 2 bases respectively, with 10 bases between them. CDR3 sequence: CASSPDRGNQPQHF. DNA for the CDR3: TGTGCCAGCAGTCCTGACCGGGGCAATCAGCCCCAGCATTTT.

This chain connects TRBV30 to TRBJ1-5; D uncertain. V was pared by 0 bases and J by 4 bases, with 7 bases between. CDR3 length equals 13 residues. CDR1 is GTSNPN and CDR2 is SVGIG in the germline V gene (reference sequence). CDR3 sequence (DNA): TGTGCCTGGAGTGTTCGGGATAATCAGCCCCAGCATTTT. This sequence encodes CAWSVRDNQPQHF.

The chain combines TRBV12-5 with TRBJ1-2; D call uncertain. The CDR3 is made up of 18 amino acids. Germline CDR1 LGHNT, CDR2 FRNRAP. The V end lost 5 bases, the J end lost 0 bases, and 22 bases lay between the germline ends. DNA of the CDR3: TGTGCTAGTGGTGAAAGTCGCCACCCCGAGTTAGCTAACTATGGCTACACCTTC. It specifies CASGESRHPELANYGYTF.